The subject of this entry is one T cell receptor (beta chain). CDR1 is LNHNV, CDR2 YYDKDF, per germline (reference sequence). V was clipped by 1 base and J by 4 bases; unmatched bases: 7. CDR3 length equals 16 residues. The primer mix had 60 Vbeta and 13 Jbeta primers. Data came from immunoSEQ multiplex PCR; TCRdb stores just in-frame clones and leaves some out. The data hold 110,000 to 150,000 clones, with approximately 82% observed a single time. This record belongs to a study of cytomegalovirus exposure and HLA in healthy donors. This sequence was found in a woman in her fifties or sixties in good health and CMV-seropositive. The V and J genes are TRBV15 and TRBJ2-3, with 8 bases lining up with TRBD2. Sequencing used PBMCs. The CDR3 bases are TGTGCCACCAGCAGAGGACCGGGAGGGCCGTCAGATACGCAGTATTTT. It is translated as CATSRGPGGPSDTQYF.